This TCR beta chain is drawn from a study of blood T cells in healthy people across ages (dated by TCRdb to between 2014 and 2016). Notes on the research overall: In model experiments, roughly one uniquely barcoded TCR beta cDNA molecule per two T cells was captured by template switching. Using deep sequencing normalized with unique cDNA molecular identifiers, the study measured how TCR beta repertoire diversity changes with age. The study analyzed two additional independent replicas of 1 million unique cDNA reads from the same blood draw for two donors, one aged 18 to 29 and one aged 80 or older. The donors were split into four age groups: young (average 16 years), middle-aged (over 35), aged (over 55) and long-lived (about 74). To avoid experimental bias, donors of different ages were distributed randomly across sequencing lanes. General conclusions and limits of the study: Donor CMV infection status was unknown, potentially confounding age-related changes in expanded clonotypes. As age increased, observed TCR beta diversity per million T cells dropped in a roughly linear way, and a significant reduction was already evident by age roughly 36. Observed TCR beta diversity correlated strongly with the percentage of naive T cells measured by flow cytometry. Estimates of total diversity from one million sequenced T cells were regarded as lower bounds and underestimates. Compared with the aged group, more naive CD4+ T cells, fewer expanded clones and increased TCR diversity were shown by the long-lived group, suggesting age selection. Bulk unsorted PBMC profiling prevented conclusive comparison of naive and antigen-experienced compartments.

As for this clonotype: The target of this receptor is not known. Base qualities were left out, and no much larger clone turns up one base away.

The approximately 41 donors, aged 6 to 90 years, were systemically healthy Caucasian individuals from Russia. Around 9.8 milliliters of peripheral blood were collected from each donor into EDTA-treated Vacutainer tubes. Ficoll-Paque density-gradient centrifugation was used to isolate PBMCs, with at least 6.5 million obtained per sample. Trizol reagent was used to extract total RNA from PBMCs, with at least 6 micrograms per sample. For every donor, an aliquot of PBMCs went through flow cytometry to measure the percentages of naive CD45RAhigh/CD27high T cells. Its CDR3 holds 13 amino acids, cysteine through phenylalanine. The retained sequence is limited to the CDR3, 39 bases, with the frame set at the first base. V drops 5 bases and J drops 11 bases, leaving 21 bases in between. For CDR1 and CDR2, the germline V gene lists SQVTM and ANQGSEA. Library method: 5' RACE. The reads were generated on an Illumina HiSeq 2500. The second PCR ran for roughly 6 to 11 cycles and used a J-beta primer mix along with a sample-barcoded 5' primer. A template-switch 5' adaptor carrying 12 random nucleotides introduced a unique molecular identifier onto each TCR beta cDNA molecule. Each sample yielded at least 3 million CDR3-containing paired-end reads. First-strand cDNA synthesis was performed from all RNA using the Mint cDNA synthesis kit, with priming by a TRBC-specific oligonucleotide. Following uracil-DNA glycosylase treatment, a first 18-cycle PCR with universal primers M1SS and BC2_uni_R was performed on all cDNA. The paper's processing steps were these. Each sample was normalized by randomly selecting 1 million high-quality reads, each carrying a distinct molecular identifier. Reads sharing molecular identifiers were discarded rather than binned into consensus sequences. MiTCR, run with a Q25 quality threshold and the strictest error-elimination algorithm, handled CDR3 identification, clonotype clustering and error correction. A nonparametric unseen species model using Euler transformation provided a lower-bound estimate of total TCR beta diversity. In-frame beta chains were kept once TCRdb had trimmed the public reads at Q25 with fastp and called clones with MiXCR. One record per CDR3 amino acid sequence lists the most common genes and DNA. The V and J calls were determined by TCRdb, not by the authors. For this sample the table gives hundreds of thousands of distinct CDR3 sequences, of which 45% to 50% were detected only once. The ten largest clones add up to roughly 30% of the sample.

This clonotype was sampled from a woman aged 55-69 years in good health. This chain joins TRBV29-1 to TRBJ2-5; the D gene could be TRBD1 or TRBD2, each one agreeing over 5 bases. Sequencing used blood. In nucleotide form, the sequence is TGCAGCGTTCGGGGCGGCCGCTACAATGAGCAGTACTTC. Its translation is CSVRGGRYNEQYF.